Each of the 29 T cell receptor beta chains below was sequenced from the same sample in a study of blood T cell repertoires in COVID-19. Profiling relied on immunoSEQ multiplex PCR, and the TCRdb table lists in-frame clones only, not all of them. The sample has roughly 170,000 clones; approximately 80% are singletons. Sequenced sample: peripheral blood. Every receptor here comes from a human donor in a cohort sampled during active COVID-19.

The V and J genes are TRBV5-1 and TRBJ2-5; the match to TRBD2 covers 9 bases. J was trimmed by 5 bases and V by 0 bases; bases with no gene match: 8. The CDR3 extends over 16 amino acids. The germline V gene encodes CDR1 SGHRS and CDR2 YFSETQ. The CDR3 spells CASSLATSGDGETQYF. DNA for the CDR3: TGCGCCAGCAGCTTGGCGACTAGCGGTGACGGGGAGACCCAGTACTTC.

V gene TRBV5-4 combines with J gene TRBJ2-7, with 7 bases that match TRBD1. V trimming: 1 base; J trimming: 1 base; junction bases outside the gene matches: 5. The CDR3 consists of 15 residues. The germline gives CDR1 SGHNT, CDR2 YYREEE (reference sequence). In DNA form, the CDR3 reads TGTGCCAGCAGCTTGTCGCAGGGGGTATCCTACGAGCAGTACTTC. Protein: CASSLSQGVSYEQYF.

The chain combines TRBV5-4 with TRBJ2-6; maybe TRBD1 (5 bases). The CDR3 sequence is 15 residues long. CDR1 and CDR2 from the germline V gene are SGHNT and YYREEE (reference sequence). V gave up 4 bases and J gave up 4 bases, with 12 bases separating them. The DNA for the CDR3 is TGTGCCAGCAGCACCTTTGGGGCCGGGGCCAACGTCCTGACTTTC. It translates to CASSTFGAGANVLTF.

V gene TRBV11-1 combines with J gene TRBJ2-1, with 9 bases matching TRBD2. CDR3 length: 15 amino acids. CDR1 is SGHAT, CDR2 FQDESV, per germline (reference sequence). Trimming took 2 bases from V and 3 from J; bases not matched to a gene: 2. Written as DNA, the CDR3 is TGTGCCAGCAGCTTATGGCGGGGGGGCTACAATGAGCAGTTCTTC. The encoded protein is CASSLWRGGYNEQFF.

The chain uses TRBV13 and TRBJ1-1; D unresolved. The germline gives CDR1 PRHDT, CDR2 FYEKMQ (reference sequence). The CDR3 has 14 amino acids. The V end lost 0 bases, the J end lost 0 bases, and 5 bases lay between the germline ends. The CDR3 protein is CASSLGPMNTEAFF. The CDR3 DNA follows: TGTGCCAGCAGCTTAGGCCCTATGAACACTGAAGCTTTCTTT.

This chain links TRBV20-1 with TRBJ1-2; D gene ambiguous. The ends were cut back, 3 bases at V and 2 bases at J, with 16 bases in the middle. The CDR3 runs 15 residues. Germline CDR1 and CDR2: DFQATT and SNEGSKA (reference sequence). As DNA, the CDR3 is TGCAGTGCTAGTGATCCGATAGAAACCAACTATGGCTACACCTTC. It encodes CSASDPIETNYGYTF.

The chain joins TRBV5-1 to TRBJ1-1, with 7 bases that match TRBD1. Germline CDR1 and CDR2: SGHRS and YFSETQ. This CDR3 has 13 amino acids. J gave up 4 bases and V 3 bases, and 3 bases lay outside the gene matches. The CDR3 loop reads CASSSTGTTEAFF. The CDR3 nucleotides are TGCGCCAGCAGCTCGACAGGGACCACTGAAGCTTTCTTT.

The chain has TRBV6-1 and TRBJ1-2; no clear D gene. V lost 1 base, J lost 0 bases, and 6 bases lay in between. CDR1 and CDR2 (germline): MNHNS, SASEGT. The CDR3 is made up of 14 amino acids. The CDR3 region is CASSEGPANYGYTF. The DNA for the CDR3 is TGTGCCAGCAGTGAAGGCCCAGCTAACTATGGCTACACCTTC.

This chain links TRBV5-4 with TRBJ2-1; D perhaps matches TRBD1 (5 bases). V shed 0 bases and J shed 2 bases, with 9 bases lying between them. The V gene's germline CDR1 is SGHNT and CDR2 YYREEE (reference sequence). There are 15 residues in the CDR3. For the CDR3, the DNA is TGTGCCAGCAGCTTGGCGCAGGGTACCTACAATGAGCAGTTCTTC. This gives the protein CASSLAQGTYNEQFF.

This clone was detected a few times. The V call is TRBV4-1, the J call TRBJ1-1; 9 bases fit TRBD1. The CDR3 spans 17 residues. Germline CDR1 reads MGHRA; CDR2 reads YSYEKL. J lost 3 bases, V lost 2 bases, and 10 bases had no gene match. The CDR3 DNA reads TGCGCCAGCAGCCAACTGCAATCGACAGGGGGGTACACTGAAGCTTTCTTT. Its protein is CASSQLQSTGGYTEAFF.

This clone was found once. The gene calls are TRBV7-2 and TRBJ2-7; TRBD1 agrees at 9 bases. Germline CDR1 and CDR2: SGHTA and FQGNSA. J gave up 3 bases and V 4 bases, and 10 bases lay outside the gene matches. The CDR3 extends over 16 amino acids. CDR3 nucleotides: TGTGCCAGCAGCTACAACAGGGGGACAGGGCGCTACGAGCAGTACTTC. Translation gives CASSYNRGTGRYEQYF.

The chain links TRBV27 to TRBJ1-2, with TRBD1 matching 7 bases. This CDR3 spans 12 amino acids. Trimming took 5 bases from V and 10 from J; bases not matched to a gene: 7. Germline V gene sequence: CDR1 MNHEY, CDR2 SMNVEV (reference sequence). The CDR3 reads CASSGDDRAYTF. The CDR3 DNA reads TGTGCCAGCAGTGGGGATGACAGGGCCTACACCTTC.

The chain uses TRBV5-4 and TRBJ2-2; no firm D call. Germline CDR1 reads SGHNT; CDR2 reads YYREEE (reference sequence). The CDR3 length is 15 residues. Between the trimmed V and J ends, which lost 4 bases and 0 bases, there was a span of 10 bases. Written as DNA, the CDR3 is TGTGCCAGCAGCCTCAGACTTACGAACACCGGGGAGCTGTTTTTT. Translating it yields CASSLRLTNTGELFF.

This clone came up once. The chain carries TRBV10-1 and TRBJ2-7; 8 nucleotides line up with TRBD1. Germline V gene sequence: CDR1 WNHNN, CDR2 SYGVQD (reference sequence). The CDR3 totals 15 residues. V shed 6 bases, J shed 1 base, and the junction held 8 bases outside the gene matches. As DNA, the CDR3 is TGCGCCAGCAGGGAGGACAGGGAATGGTCCTACGAGCAGTACTTC. It is translated as CASREDREWSYEQYF.

Details on this clone: Other DNA sequences of this sample code for an identical CDR3. V gene TRBV2 combines with J gene TRBJ1-4; D not certain. Looked up from germline, CDR1 is SNHLY and CDR2 is FYNNEI. V lost 3 bases and J lost 7, with 3 bases in between. This CDR3 spans 11 amino acids. CDR3 coding DNA: TGTGCCAGCAGTGAGCGTGAAAAACTGTTTTTT. This gives the protein CASSEREKLFF.

In this sample, this clone turned up once. The chain combines TRBV6-9 with TRBJ1-4; possibly TRBD1 for D (6 bases). This CDR3 is built from 16 residues. Trimming cost V 2 bases and J 4 bases, with 14 bases left between them. The germline gives CDR1 MNHGY, CDR2 SVAAGI. The CDR3 spells CASSYPNRDLNEKLFF. In nucleotides, the CDR3 is TGTGCCAGCAGTTATCCCAACAGGGACCTTAATGAAAAACTGTTTTTT.

The chain carries TRBV19 and TRBJ1-1; 10 bases align to TRBD1. After removal of 6 bases from V and 5 bases from J, the junction contained 3 bases not matched to a gene. The germline CDR1 and CDR2 sequences are LNHDA and SQIVND (reference sequence). The CDR3 has 13 amino acids. CDR3 amino acids: CASRGGQGTEAFF. CDR3 nucleotide sequence: TGTGCCAGTAGGGGGGGACAGGGGACTGAAGCTTTCTTT. Full variable domain (outside the CDR3, taken from reference TRBV19 and TRBJ1-1): DGGITQSPKYLFRKEGQNVTLSCEQNLNHDAMYWYRQDPGQGLRLIYYSQIVNDFQKGDIAEGYSVSREKKESFPLTVTSAQKNPTAFYLCASRGGQGTEAFFGQGTRLTVV.

The chain links TRBV5-1 to TRBJ2-1, with 9 bases matching TRBD2. The germline V gene has CDR1 SGHRS and CDR2 YFSETQ. The CDR3 spans 16 residues. The V segment lost 0 bases and the J segment 3 bases; nucleotides outside the gene matches: 4. The CDR3 loop reads CASSLATSGNYNEQFF. The CDR3 DNA follows: TGCGCCAGCAGCTTGGCGACTAGCGGTAACTACAATGAGCAGTTCTTC.

This chain connects TRBV6-4 to TRBJ2-2; 7 bases agree with TRBD1. The V gene end was trimmed by 10 bases and the J gene end by 8 bases; junction bases not matched to a gene: 13. The CDR3 is made up of 14 amino acids. In germline, CDR1 is MRHNA, CDR2 SNTAGT. CDR3 region: CATRRGGLSGELFF. CDR3 nucleotides: TGTGCCACGCGACGAGGGGGCCTCTCAGGGGAGCTGTTTTTT.

V gene TRBV4-1 combines with J gene TRBJ1-5; TRBD1 matches 7 bases. The CDR3 loop spans 17 amino acids. Per the germline V gene, CDR1 is MGHRA and CDR2 is YSYEKL. V trimming: 0 bases; J trimming: 3 bases; junction bases outside the gene matches: 8. The CDR3 spells CASSQELRTGNNQPQHF. In DNA form, the CDR3 reads TGCGCCAGCAGCCAAGAGCTCCGGACAGGCAACAATCAGCCCCAGCATTTT.

The V gene is TRBV9, the J gene TRBJ2-1; 8 nucleotides match TRBD1. Trimming cost V 3 bases and J 4 bases; bases outside gene matches: 12. CDR1 is SGDLS and CDR2 is YYNGEE in the germline V gene. CDR3 length: 17 residues. The CDR3 nucleotides read TGTGCCAGCAGCGCCTTAACCGGGACAGGACTATACAATGAGCAGTTCTTC. As protein: CASSALTGTGLYNEQFF.

This CDR3 reads CASSSGLNTGELFF. Here the CDR3 DNA reads TGTGCCAGCAGTTCGGGACTTAACACCGGGGAGCTGTTTTTT. This chain joins TRBV6-6 and TRBJ2-2; D is possibly TRBD2 (6 bases). This CDR3 is 14 amino acids long. In germline, CDR1 is MNHNY, CDR2 SVGAGI (reference sequence). V lost 4 bases and J lost 2, with 8 bases in between.

This clone has more than one count but fewer than ten. CDR3: CAWGPQGGSYEQYF. The DNA for the CDR3 is TGTGCCTGGGGCCCGCAGGGAGGCTCCTACGAGCAGTACTTC. The chain joins TRBV30 to TRBJ2-7; maybe TRBD2 (6 bases). This CDR3 contains 14 residues. V lost 5 bases and J 0 bases, leaving 14 bases between the germline ends. CDR1 GTSNPN and CDR2 SVGIG come from the germline V gene (reference sequence).

The rearrangement uses TRBV2 and TRBJ2-1; 12 nucleotides align to TRBD2. Germline V gene lookup returns CDR1 SNHLY and CDR2 FYNNEI. The CDR3 runs 15 residues. The ends lost 8 bases at V and 9 bases at J; junction bases unmatched: 11. CDR3 sequence: CASQLAGGESGEQFF. CDR3 in DNA: TGTGCCAGCCAGCTAGCGGGGGGGGAGTCGGGTGAGCAGTTCTTC.

The V and J genes are TRBV7-2 and TRBJ2-3; 9 nucleotides match TRBD2. V was clipped by 1 base and J by 2 bases; unmatched bases: 10. The CDR3 consists of 18 residues. The germline V gene encodes CDR1 SGHTA and CDR2 FQGNSA. Here the CDR3 reads CASSLVGVAGEVTDTQYF. CDR3 in DNA: TGTGCCAGCAGCTTAGTCGGGGTAGCGGGGGAGGTCACAGATACGCAGTATTTT.

The chain recombines TRBV6-1 with TRBJ1-5; D gene ambiguous. CDR1 is MNHNS, CDR2 SASEGT, per germline. Trimming cost V 0 bases and J 6 bases, with 6 bases left between them. There are 13 residues in the CDR3. CDR3 in amino acids: CASSEARAQPQHF. The CDR3 DNA is TGTGCCAGCAGTGAAGCGCGGGCTCAGCCCCAGCATTTT.

The rearrangement links TRBV6-1 to TRBJ2-5; 7 bases are a match to TRBD1. V trimming: 0 bases; J trimming: 5 bases; junction bases outside the gene matches: 3. Germline lookup yields CDR1 MNHNS and CDR2 SASEGT. This CDR3 has 14 amino acids. The DNA of the CDR3 is TGTGCCAGCAGTGAAGCTGGACAGGTGGAGACCCAGTACTTC. Translated, it gives CASSEAGQVETQYF.

The chain uses TRBV9 and TRBJ2-7; 8 bases are shared with TRBD1. Per germline, CDR1 SGDLS and CDR2 YYNGEE. V lost 4 bases to trimming and J lost 6 bases; unmatched junction nucleotides: 9. This CDR3 is 14 amino acids long. The CDR3 loop is CASSPRQGLGEQYF. The CDR3 bases are TGTGCCAGCAGCCCCCGACAGGGGCTTGGCGAGCAGTACTTC.

V gene TRBV5-4 combines with J gene TRBJ2-7, with 7 bases that match TRBD2. The CDR3 length is 14 residues. The germline CDR1 and CDR2 sequences are SGHNT and YYREEE (reference sequence). The ends lost 5 bases at V and 1 base at J; junction bases unmatched: 6. Here the CDR3 reads CASSPGGSSYEQYF. The CDR3 DNA reads as TGTGCCAGCAGTCCCGGGGGGTCGTCCTACGAGCAGTACTTC.